This T cell receptor beta chain originates from a study of shared clonotypes between healthy human individuals. This CDR3 has 12 amino acids. Germline loops: CDR1 SEHNR, CDR2 FQNEAQ (reference sequence). V was clipped by 4 bases and J by 5 bases, with 8 bases between them. Adults of Caucasian background living in Nashville, Tennessee made up all donors. Assay: immunoSEQ multiplex PCR; the TCRdb copy retains only in-frame clones and omits some. The top ten hold about 0.13% of the sample, which has a few million clones, roughly 95% seen once. On this clone itself: This same CDR3 is encoded by further DNA sequences in the sample.

The receptor's source is a man aged 18-30 years in good health. Sequencing used naive CD4+ T cells sorted from blood. Subset in this sample: CD45RA+ positively selected. The chain combines TRBV7-9 with TRBJ2-5; TRBD1 or TRBD2 may be the D gene (5 bases each). The CDR3: CASSSRGETQYF. CDR3 DNA: TGTGCCAGCAGCTCGAGGGGTGAGACCCAGTACTTC. The full variable domain, its missing parts supplied by reference TRBV7-9 and TRBJ2-5, is DTGVSQNPRHKITKRGQNVTFRCDPISEHNRLYWYRQTLGQGPEFLTYFQNEAQLEKSRLLSDRFSAERPKGSFSTLEIQRTEQGDSAMYLCASSSRGETQYFGPGTRLLVL.